These 21 T cell receptor beta chains were sequenced from one sample in a study of CD8 T cells in ankylosing spondylitis. Each CDR3 protein gets one entry after TCRdb re-called the 5' RACE reads with MiXCR. The sample includes 200,000 to 250,000 distinct CDR3 sequences, roughly 8% of them seen just once. Sequenced material: blood, either unsorted or a sorted T cell fraction (not recorded which). The receptors were sampled from a female donor with ankylosing spondylitis or in good health (not recorded which).

This clonotype showed up many times. The chain has TRBV2 and TRBJ2-7; 7 positions match TRBD2. Germline V CDR1 and CDR2: SNHLY, FYNNEI. The CDR3 spans 16 residues. The V and J ends lost 3 bases and 5 bases, in that order; junction bases with no gene match: 13. The CDR3 is CASSDLGGRRVNEQYF. For the CDR3, the DNA is TGTGCCAGCAGTGACTTAGGCGGGAGAAGGGTAAACGAGCAGTACTTC.

The sample holds many counts of this clonotype. The gene calls are TRBV10-3 and TRBJ1-4; 7 bases are a match to TRBD1. The CDR3 is made up of 14 amino acids. V was pared by 3 bases and J by 10 bases, with 8 bases of the junction left unmatched. Looked up from germline, CDR1 is ENHRY and CDR2 is SYGVKD. Here the CDR3 reads CAISDEGARGKLFF. CDR3 coding DNA: TGTGCCATCAGTGACGAGGGGGCCAGAGGAAAACTGTTTTTT.

This clonotype was detected many times. The J gene is TRBJ2-3, the V gene TRBV14; 9 nucleotides agree with TRBD2. This CDR3 contains 19 residues. Germline V CDR1 and CDR2: SGHDN, FVKESK. The trim removed 2 bases at V and 2 bases at J, leaving 14 bases unmatched. The CDR3 DNA reads as TGTGCCAGCAGCCAACAAAGGCCTAGCGGGAAACGACTCACAGATACGCAGTATTTT. It yields the protein CASSQQRPSGKRLTDTQYF.

Many counts were recorded for this clonotype. The chain uses TRBV15 and TRBJ2-1; 8 bases match TRBD2. With 1 base clipped from V and 0 bases from J, the junction kept 5 bases outside the gene matches. The CDR3 is made up of 17 amino acids. Germline CDR1 reads LNHNV; CDR2 reads YYDKDF (reference sequence). The CDR3 loop reads CATSRGRSGSSYNEQFF. The CDR3 DNA reads TGTGCCACCAGCAGAGGTAGAAGCGGGAGCTCCTACAATGAGCAGTTCTTC.

As regards this clonotype: Given a much more abundant clone one base away, this may be a read error. The chain uses TRBV20-1 and TRBJ1-4; D gene ambiguous. The CDR3 covers 14 residues. Germline loops: CDR1 DFQATT, CDR2 SNEGSKA (reference sequence). CDR3 in amino acids: CSVRVGSTNEKLFF. The CDR3 nucleotides read TGCAGTGTTAGAGTAGGCAGTACTAATGAAAAACTGTTTTTT.

This clonotype has a count of ten or more. This chain joins TRBV2 and TRBJ2-7, with D unresolved. CDR1 SNHLY and CDR2 FYNNEI come from the germline V gene. The CDR3 extends over 10 amino acids. V lost 4 bases to trimming and J lost 12 bases, with 10 bases between them. CDR3 sequence: CASSGPHGYF. CDR3 nucleotides: TGTGCCAGCAGTGGTCCTCACGGGTACTTC.

This clonotype was recorded at least ten times. The gene calls are TRBV28 and TRBJ2-2, with 7 bases identical to TRBD1. J gave up 7 bases and V 5 bases, and 10 bases lay outside the gene matches. This CDR3 has 15 amino acids. Germline CDR1 reads MDHEN; CDR2 reads SYDVKM. DNA for the CDR3: TGTGCCAGCAGTCGAGGGGGCCTTTCAAGCGGGGAGCTGTTTTTT. It specifies CASSRGGLSSGELFF.

Comment on this clonotype: Possible read error: a much larger clone is one base away. The CDR3 coding sequence is TGCAGTGCTAGATGGGTGGGCATGAACACTGAAACTTTCTTT. This gives the protein CSARWVGMNTETFF. The V call is TRBV20-1, the J call TRBJ1-1; D is unclear. Germline lookup yields CDR1 DFQATT and CDR2 SNEGSKA (reference sequence). There are 14 residues in the CDR3.

This clonotype came up a few times. The V call is TRBV5-1, the J call TRBJ2-3; maybe TRBD2 (6 bases). Germline CDR1 reads SGHRS; CDR2 reads YFSETQ. Deletions cut 4 bases from V and 3 bases from J, with 15 bases between. The CDR3 is made up of 15 amino acids. In DNA form, the CDR3 reads TGCGCCAGCAGCCTGGGACTGAGAAAAACAGATACGCAGTATTTT. This sequence encodes CASSLGLRKTDTQYF.

Many counts were recorded for this clonotype. The rearrangement joins TRBV7-2 to TRBJ2-3; a possible D gene is TRBD2 (6 bases). With 0 bases removed from V and 4 bases from J, the gap between germline ends came to 8 bases. Germline CDR1 SGHTA, CDR2 FQGNSA. The CDR3 contains 14 residues. Here the CDR3 reads CASSLATRPDTQYF. The CDR3 nucleotides read TGTGCCAGCAGCTTAGCGACTAGACCAGATACGCAGTATTTT.

In the case of this clonotype: A clone one base away is much larger, so this may be a read error. This chain uses TRBV7-2 with TRBJ1-1; D not resolved. The V gene's germline CDR1 is SGHTA and CDR2 FQGNSA. This CDR3 has 13 amino acids. This CDR3 is CASNLAENTEAFF. The CDR3 DNA reads TGTGCCAGCAACTTAGCGGAGAACACTGAAGCTTTCTTT.

Many counts were recorded for this clonotype. The chain is built from TRBV4-3 and TRBJ1-5; 10 nucleotides align to TRBD1. The V segment lost 2 bases and the J segment 4 bases; nucleotides outside the gene matches: 5. Germline V gene lookup returns CDR1 LGHNA and CDR2 YSLEER. The CDR3 covers 16 residues. Written as DNA, the CDR3 is TGCGCCAGCAGCCAAAAAGACAGGGGGCGAAATCAGCCCCAGCATTTT. Encoded protein: CASSQKDRGRNQPQHF.

This clonotype was found many times. The chain joins TRBV6-1 to TRBJ2-2, with D possibly TRBD2 on 6 matching bases. The V gene lost 5 bases and the J gene lost 5 bases, with 15 bases spanning the gap. CDR1 and CDR2 (germline): MNHNS, SASEGT. The CDR3 has 15 amino acids. CDR3 region: CASSPGLTETGELFF. The CDR3 coding sequence is TGTGCCAGCAGTCCGGGACTCACTGAGACCGGGGAGCTGTTTTTT.

There are many counts of this clonotype. The rearrangement joins TRBV29-1 to TRBJ1-3, with D perhaps TRBD1 (6 bases). Trimming removed 6 bases from V and 2 bases from J, with 17 bases in between. The CDR3 totals 15 residues. CDR1 and CDR2 (germline): SQVTM, ANQGSEA. CDR3: CSVHTLPGAGNTIYF. In nucleotides, the CDR3 is TGCAGCGTCCACACCTTGCCAGGGGCTGGAAACACCATATATTTT.

This clonotype was counted at least ten times. V is TRBV20-1 and J is TRBJ2-3; D gene uncertain. Deletions cut 6 bases from V and 6 bases from J, with 22 bases between. Germline-derived CDR1 and CDR2 are DFQATT and SNEGSKA (reference sequence). The CDR3 is made up of 15 amino acids. CDR3 sequence reads: CSAKPDGWVGDTQYF. The DNA for the CDR3 is TGCAGTGCAAAACCAGACGGGTGGGTCGGGGATACGCAGTATTTT.

In the case of this clonotype: A clone one base away is much larger, so this may be a read error. The chain has TRBV9 and TRBJ2-2; 8 bases map to TRBD2. The CDR3 contains 14 residues. V lost 5 bases, J lost 5 bases, and 5 bases stayed unmatched. The germline V gene has CDR1 SGDLS and CDR2 YYNGEE. The CDR3 reads CASRGLGETGELFF. The DNA for the CDR3 is TGTGCCAGCAGGGGACTAGGCGAGACCGGGGAGCTGTTTTTT.

This clonotype showed up many times. This chain links TRBV20-1 with TRBJ1-1; 7 bases agree with TRBD1. Germline assignment: CDR1 DFQATT and CDR2 SNEGSKA (reference sequence). The CDR3 sequence is 15 residues long. Trimming at V came to 0 bases and at J to 1 base, leaving 5 bases not matched to a gene. The CDR3 is CSARDWGQPNTEAFF. CDR3 nucleotide sequence: TGCAGTGCTAGAGATTGGGGACAGCCGAACACTGAAGCTTTCTTT.

This clonotype has a count of ten or more. V usage is TRBV9 and J usage is TRBJ2-5, with 7 bases identical to TRBD2. Germline-derived CDR1 and CDR2 are SGDLS and YYNGEE. The junction had 0 bases not matched to a gene; V was cut back by 2 bases and J by 5 bases. This CDR3 spans 12 amino acids. The chain's CDR3 is CASSVSGETQYF. The CDR3 DNA is TGTGCCAGCAGCGTTAGCGGGGAGACCCAGTACTTC.

This clonotype was seen many times. This chain uses TRBV6-2 or TRBV6-3 with TRBJ2-2, with D hard to call. Deletions cut 6 bases from V and 8 bases from J, with 13 bases between. The CDR3 spans 13 residues. CDR1 is MNHEY and CDR2 is SVGEGT in the germline V gene. The CDR3 DNA reads as TGTGCCAGCAGGCCGGTGGCTACGGGGGAGCTGTTTTTT. Its translation: CASRPVATGELFF.

This clonotype was recorded many times. The J gene is TRBJ1-6, the V gene TRBV27, with TRBD1 matching over 9 bases. Germline V gives CDR1 MNHEY, CDR2 SMNVEV (reference sequence). V shed 0 bases, J shed 7 bases, and the junction held 1 base outside the gene matches. The CDR3 has 15 amino acids. CDR3 sequence: CASSLSGTGNSPLHF. CDR3 nucleotide sequence: TGTGCCAGCAGTTTATCCGGGACAGGGAATTCACCCCTCCACTTT.

This clonotype was picked up many times. The chain couples TRBV24-1 to TRBJ1-1; D gene unclear. The V and J ends lost 7 bases and 0 bases respectively, with 14 bases between them. From germline, CDR1 is KGHDR and CDR2 SFDVKD. This CDR3 region has 15 residues. The CDR3 DNA follows: TGTGCCACCAGGAATGGGCGGGAGATGAACACTGAAGCTTTCTTT. Its protein is CATRNGREMNTEAFF.